This T cell receptor (beta chain) was sequenced in a study of blood T cell repertoires in COVID-19. Study details: Both acute and convalescent COVID-19 samples were obtained from the United States, Italy and Spain. The cDNA or gDNA used as material had been derived from T cells, B-cell-depleted T cells, or PBMCs.

From germline, CDR1 is SGHNT and CDR2 YYREEE (reference sequence). This CDR3 is 14 amino acids long. Trimming stripped 2 bases from V and 6 bases from J, with 15 bases between. Clones were sequenced by immunoSEQ multiplex PCR, and TCRdb holds only the in-frame ones, with some missing. The top ten clones hold around 1.9% of a sample with 350,000 to 400,000 clones, around 87% of them seen once. This rearrangement joins TRBV5-4 to TRBJ2-7, with D tentatively TRBD1 (5 bases). This sequence originates from a man aged 40-49 years in a cohort exposed to, infected with or recovered from COVID-19 (not recorded which). Sequencing input: PBMCs or T cells enriched from blood (not recorded which). CDR3 coding DNA: TGTGCCAGCAGCTTTCAGGGTTTGGGCAGCGAGCAGTACTTC. Its translation is CASSFQGLGSEQYF.